The rows below give T cell receptor beta chains drawn from one sample of a study of blood T cell repertoires in COVID-19. The method was immunoSEQ multiplex PCR; TCRdb's version includes in-frame clones alone and lacks a portion of them. The table records 250,000 to 350,000 clones, around 81% of them present only once. Sequenced material: peripheral blood. The receptors derive from a person between 70 and 80 years old with COVID-19, enrolled during active disease. Both conserved end residues are part of each CDR3. The D gene is left open where the match is weak.

TRBJ1-1	.	TRBV5-6	CASSRVSTGKREAFF
TRBJ2-3	TRBD2	TRBV2	CASGLADGTQYF
TRBJ1-4	TRBD1	TRBV5-1	CASSREGQFNEKLFF
TRBJ2-3	TRBD2	TRBV28	CASSLASGRVGDTQYF
TRBJ2-1	TRBD2	TRBV28	CASSLLAGAGNEQFF
TRBJ2-7	.	TRBV2	CASRREAADTYEQYF
TRBJ2-4	.	TRBV28	CASSPGSNIQYF
TRBJ1-5	TRBD1	TRBV7-2	CASSLQGDDQPQHF
TRBJ1-1	.	TRBV28	CASREAGTEAFF
TRBJ2-1	.	TRBV5-4	CASSLGGRGGEQFF
TRBJ2-1	.	TRBV19	CASSMRSSSYNEQFF
TRBJ1-1	TRBD1	TRBV19	CASTPDRGHTEAFF
TRBJ1-5	.	TRBV6-2/TRBV6-3	CASSKGRATVAIKPQHF
TRBJ2-2	.	TRBV7-8	CASSLVGSRDTGELFF
TRBJ1-5	.	TRBV19	CASSIDTLGPGQPQHF
TRBJ2-3	TRBD2	TRBV10-3	CAISEPGLATDTQYF
TRBJ2-4	TRBD2	TRBV19	CASSIITSGISKNIQYF
TRBJ1-2	TRBD1	TRBV18	CASSPTGTGVSGYTF
TRBJ2-5	.	TRBV5-1	CASSLGPGTETQYF
TRBJ2-3	TRBD2	TRBV5-4	CASSPAGGSSDTQYF
TRBJ2-2	.	TRBV6-6	CASSRIAGELFF
TRBJ1-2	TRBD1	TRBV6-5	CASTYTGTGLYGYTF
TRBJ2-5	.	TRBV28	CASSFRGPGRETQYF
TRBJ1-5	TRBD1	TRBV18	CASSGGQGQPQHF
TRBJ2-2	.	TRBV6-5	CASRVTGYGELFF
TRBJ2-5	TRBD1	TRBV7-3	CASSPDRGRLETQYF
TRBJ2-7	.	TRBV12-3/TRBV12-4	CASSRDAYEQYF
TRBJ1-3	TRBD1	TRBV19	CATLDRAGNTIYF
TRBJ1-4	TRBD1	TRBV7-9	CASKPQGAGRLFF
TRBJ2-1	TRBD2	TRBV30	CAWSVGTQRDEQFF
TRBJ2-2	TRBD1	TRBV15	CATSRHWGGEGQEKPGELFF
TRBJ2-3	TRBD1	TRBV7-9	CASSLRQGAADTQYF
TRBJ2-7	TRBD1	TRBV20-1	CSARTGYEQYF
TRBJ1-2	.	TRBV5-4	CASSLEGIGNYGYTF
TRBJ1-1	TRBD1	TRBV9	CASSTLTGTNTEAFF
TRBJ1-1	TRBD1	TRBV5-4	CASIPDRDRGLNTEAFF
TRBJ2-1	.	TRBV3-1/TRBV3-2	CASSRDLAIDEQFF
TRBJ2-1	TRBD1	TRBV28	CASRSPDRAQFF
TRBJ2-3	TRBD2	TRBV19	CASHSGGTKDTQYF
TRBJ2-3	TRBD1	TRBV2	CASSQGDGFTQYF